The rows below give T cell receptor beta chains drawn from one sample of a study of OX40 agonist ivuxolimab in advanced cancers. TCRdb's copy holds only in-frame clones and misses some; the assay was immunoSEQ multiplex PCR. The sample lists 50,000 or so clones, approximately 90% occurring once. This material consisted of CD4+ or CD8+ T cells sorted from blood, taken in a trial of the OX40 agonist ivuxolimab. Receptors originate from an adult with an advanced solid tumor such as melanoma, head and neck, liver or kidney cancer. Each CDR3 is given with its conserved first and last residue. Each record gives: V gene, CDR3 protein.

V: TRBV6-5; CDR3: CASSHTHGYEQYF
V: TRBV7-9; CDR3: CASSSGTGIYGYTF
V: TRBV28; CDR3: CASSLVGLTYEQYF
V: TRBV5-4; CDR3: CASSLAGGDTEAFF
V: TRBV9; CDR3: CASSPDREETQYF
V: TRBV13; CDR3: CASSPPAGSSGANVLTF
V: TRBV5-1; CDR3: CASSLGSGGTYEQYF
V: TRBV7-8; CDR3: CASSLPGVLADTQYF
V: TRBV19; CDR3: CASSIIGQGWQPQHF
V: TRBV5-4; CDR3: CASSPRDSETSLLKETQYF
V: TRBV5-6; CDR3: CASSRPTMESYEQYF
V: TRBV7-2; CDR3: CASSLAALAAYEQYF
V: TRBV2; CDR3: CASSGLTQYF
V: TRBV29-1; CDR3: CSVEDGSSGNTIYF
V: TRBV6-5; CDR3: CASSYAGGPNTEAFF
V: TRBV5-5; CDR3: CASSRGTGSYEQYF
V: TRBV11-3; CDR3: CASSLGQALFYEQYF
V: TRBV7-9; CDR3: CASSFDYEQYF
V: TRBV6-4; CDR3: CASSDSAGGSTDTQYF
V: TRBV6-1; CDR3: CASSYEQYF
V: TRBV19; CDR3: CASSPGETQYF
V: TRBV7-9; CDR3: CASSLAPTDTQYF
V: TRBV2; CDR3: CASSESPGTYEQYF
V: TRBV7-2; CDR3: CASSSTETPSSYNSPLHF
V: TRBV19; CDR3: CASSIATHRGNEQFF
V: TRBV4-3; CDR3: CASSQDQGVYEQYF
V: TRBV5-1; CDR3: CASSLPQGVYGYTF
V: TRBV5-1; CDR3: CASSRGDFVRGTNEKLFF
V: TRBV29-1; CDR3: CSVEDGQGSYEQYF
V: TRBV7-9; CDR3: CASSSGNLGTGFTGELFF
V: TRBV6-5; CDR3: CASSLGGVGETQYF
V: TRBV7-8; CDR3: CASSFLTSGTYNEQFF
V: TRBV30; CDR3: CAWSRASYEQYF
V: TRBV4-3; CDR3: CASSQGSGSYEQYF
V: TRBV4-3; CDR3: CASSQDGQVVTGELFF
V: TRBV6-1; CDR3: CASSDTGLTNYGYTF
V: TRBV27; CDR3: CASSFQGANYGYTF
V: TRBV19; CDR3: CASRVVGLAWDEQFF
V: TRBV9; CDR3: CASSVRSDYNEQFF